This T cell receptor (beta chain) was observed in a study of blood T cell repertoires in COVID-19. Study details: T cells, B-cell-depleted T cells, or PBMCs provided the cDNA or gDNA that served as material.

Looked up from germline, CDR1 is SNHLY and CDR2 is FYNNEI. This CDR3 has 14 residues. V shed 6 bases, J shed 4 bases, and the junction held 5 bases outside the gene matches. Libraries were prepared by immunoSEQ multiplex PCR; TCRdb keeps only in-frame clonotypes and omits some of them. The sample lists under 500,000 clones, more than 85% occurring once. Sequenced material: peripheral blood. The sequence came from a woman aged 30 to 39 with acute or convalescent COVID-19. This rearrangement joins TRBV2 to TRBJ2-1; 8 positions match TRBD1. CDR3 in DNA: TGTGCCAGCAGCCCACAGGGGGTATACAATGAGCAGTTCTTC. Translating it yields CASSPQGVYNEQFF.